These 9 T cell receptor beta chains came from one sample sequenced in a study of blood T cell repertoires in COVID-19. Generated by immunoSEQ multiplex PCR, the TCRdb table keeps only in-frame clones and is missing some. The sample shows approximately 300,000 clones, around 88% of them seen only once. The sequencing input was peripheral blood. Receptors originate from a woman aged 50 to 60 with acute or convalescent COVID-19.

V is TRBV4-3 and J is TRBJ2-7; D remains unclear. Deletions cut 2 bases from V and 3 bases from J, with 8 bases between. The CDR3 runs 13 residues. Germline V gene sequence: CDR1 LGHNA, CDR2 YSLEER. The CDR3 is CASSQNRNYEQYF. The CDR3 DNA sequence: TGCGCCAGCAGCCAAAACAGAAACTACGAGCAGTACTTC.

There are a few counts of this clone. This sample also contains other DNA sequences that code for the same CDR3. CDR3 loop: CASSLGGSGNTIYF. DNA for the CDR3: TGTGCCAGCAGCTTAGGCGGTTCTGGAAACACCATATATTTT. This rearrangement joins TRBV5-6 to TRBJ1-3; D is uncertain. Trimming stripped 2 bases from V and 1 base from J, with 7 bases between. The CDR3 extends over 14 amino acids. Germline CDR1 SGHDT, CDR2 YYEEEE.

Concerning this clone: It may be a read error: a sequence one base away is much more abundant. The CDR3 nucleotides are TGTGCCAGCAGCGCATACATGAACACTGAAGCTTTCTTT. Translated, it gives CASSAYMNTEAFF. The genes are TRBV7-2 and TRBJ1-1; D gene ambiguous. This CDR3 has 13 amino acids. Trimming removed 5 bases at V and 0 bases at J, with 7 bases between. Germline V lookup: CDR1 SGHTA, CDR2 FQGNSA.

This clone was counted a single time. J is TRBJ1-2 and V is TRBV29-1, with D possibly being TRBD1 (6 bases). Germline CDR1 reads SQVTM; CDR2 reads ANQGSEA. The CDR3 is 12 residues long. V lost 1 base and J lost 5, with 8 bases in between. CDR3 bases: TGCAGCGTTGAAGCCAGGGGATATGGCTACACCTTC. Amino acids: CSVEARGYGYTF. Combining the CDR3 with reference TRBV29-1 and TRBJ1-2 gives the whole variable domain SAVISQKPSRDICQRGTSLTIQCQVDSQVTMMFWYRQQPGQSLTLIATANQGSEATYESGFVIDKFPISRPNLTFSTLTVSNMSPEDSSIYLCSVEARGYGYTFGSGTRLTVV.

Only one count was recorded for this clone. The V and J genes are TRBV30 and TRBJ1-6, with D perhaps matching TRBD1 (5 bases). The CDR3 is 14 residues long. Between the trimmed V and J ends, which lost 3 bases and 10 bases, there was a span of 16 bases. Germline V gene data show CDR1 as GTSNPN and CDR2 as SVGIG (reference sequence). The CDR3 coding sequence is TGTGCCTGGAGCCTCTCAGGGAGGGGATCACCCCTCCACTTT. Protein: CAWSLSGRGSPLHF.

This chain uses TRBV27 with TRBJ1-5, with D perhaps matching TRBD1 (5 bases). Germline CDR1 reads MNHEY; CDR2 reads SMNVEV (reference sequence). This CDR3 is built from 13 residues. Trimming cost V 5 bases and J 4 bases, with 9 bases left between them. CDR3 loop: CASSQGFNQPQHF. DNA for the CDR3: TGTGCCAGCAGTCAGGGTTTTAATCAGCCCCAGCATTTT.

A single count supports this clone. At one end the junction does not follow the germline gene, possibly because of a read error. The CDR3 sequence is CASSQEHGGLDF. Written as DNA, the CDR3 is TGTGCCAGCAGCCAAGAACACGGGGGGCTCGACTTC. J is TRBJ2-5 and V is TRBV14; perhaps TRBD2 as D (7 bases). Germline CDR1 reads SGHDN; CDR2 reads FVKESK. This CDR3 spans 12 amino acids. The full variable domain, completed using reference TRBV14 and TRBJ2-5, is EAGVTQFPSHSVIEKGQTVTLRCDPISGHDNLYWYRRVMGKEIKFLLHFVKESKQDESGMPNNRFLAERTGGTYSTLKVQPAELEDSGVYFCASSQEHGGLDFGPGTRLLVL.

This clone has just a few counts. J is TRBJ1-4 and V is TRBV24-1, with TRBD1 identical over 8 bases. Germline lookup yields CDR1 KGHDR and CDR2 SFDVKD. Trimming cost V 7 bases and J 0 bases; bases outside gene matches: 6. The CDR3 has 16 amino acids. The CDR3 is CATRKTGDSTNEKLFF. The CDR3 DNA follows: TGTGCCACCAGAAAGACAGGGGATTCAACTAATGAAAAACTGTTTTTT.

The V call is TRBV5-1, the J call TRBJ2-4; no clear D gene. Germline CDR1 reads SGHRS; CDR2 reads YFSETQ. The V end was cut by 3 bases, the J end by 7 bases, with 11 bases between. The CDR3 has 13 residues. The CDR3 reads CASSSAGENIQYF. The CDR3 nucleotides are TGCGCCAGCAGCTCTGCCGGTGAGAACATTCAGTACTTC.